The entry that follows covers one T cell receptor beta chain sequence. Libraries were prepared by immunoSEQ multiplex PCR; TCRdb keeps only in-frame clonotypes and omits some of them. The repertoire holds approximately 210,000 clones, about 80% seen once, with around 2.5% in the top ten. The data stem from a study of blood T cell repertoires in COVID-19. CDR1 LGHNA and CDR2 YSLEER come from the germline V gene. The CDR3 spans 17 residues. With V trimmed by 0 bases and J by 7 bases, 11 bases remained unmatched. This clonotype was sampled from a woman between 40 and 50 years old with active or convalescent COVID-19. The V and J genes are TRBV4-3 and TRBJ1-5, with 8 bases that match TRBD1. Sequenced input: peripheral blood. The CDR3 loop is CASSQDVTGVVQQPQHF. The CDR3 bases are TGCGCCAGCAGCCAAGATGTGACAGGGGTCGTACAGCAGCCCCAGCATTTT.